This T cell receptor (beta chain) is drawn from a study of shared clonotypes between healthy human individuals (dated by TCRdb to about 2020). Concerning the study at large: Three men and a couple of women, aged 18 to 49 years, made up the cohort. Each donor's leukapheresis produced roughly between roughly 0.85 and 9.5 billion PBMCs. To increase sequencing depth and limit assay-specific biases, different laboratories used diverse techniques to prepare libraries and sequence TCR repertoires. The study deeply sequenced blood TCR repertoires of about five healthy adults to estimate repertoire size and the extent of clonotype sharing between individuals. Per donor, three plates each were used for CD4 naive and CD4 memory, two for CD8 naive, and one for CD8 memory.

Using the deep immunoSEQ assay, TCR CDR3 regions were amplified from genomic DNA by multiplex PCR. For each cell subset, the extracted genomic DNA was distributed evenly across all wells of several immunoSEQ 96-well plates, and each plate served as one replicate. Each replicate PCR for sorted subsets received around 200 ng genomic DNA, equal to some 32,000 T cell genomes. Purified libraries were quantified with a Qubit 3.0 fluorometer, sized on a Bioanalyzer 2100, and re-quantified with the KAPA Library Quantification kit. A separate single-read 150-cycle Illumina NextSeq 550 flow cell was used to sequence each immunoSEQ 96-well plate. The study's own analysis went as follows. The immunoSEQ output contained only junctional sequences without quality scores, so filtering could not match that applied to full-length reads. To assign V/J genes and CDR3, sequences were annotated using PyIR, a Python wrapper for IgBLAST v1.9, with IMGT germline references. Reads were filtered out if the reads had weak V/J assignments (E-value above 1e-6), no CDR3, stop codons, out-of-frame junctions, or ambiguous translated residues. V3J clonotypes were defined by identical inferred V gene, J gene, and CDR3 amino acid sequence. Percentage overlap between repertoires was calculated by dividing the number of shared unique clonotypes by the size of the smaller repertoire. Repertoire richness was assessed with RTK rarefaction, the Chao1 estimator, and Recon v2.1 estimates of unobserved clonotypes. OLGA was used to compute generation probabilities for all TCRbeta clonotypes that the gDNA method yielded from four donors. TCRdb mirrors the immuneACCESS table, restricted to in-frame sequences. Some clones are absent from its copies; in checked studies, under half trace to an unresolved V gene, and the reason for the others is unknown. That table supplies the V and J calls and clone size; D and trimming were determined from the DNA. The table for this sample lists about 1.1 million clones; about 84% of them were counted only once. The ten biggest clones cover 0.6% to 0.7% of the sample.

The donors were healthy, HIV-negative adults who had no recently reported acute infections or vaccinations. All donors were Caucasian adults living in Nashville, Tennessee, USA. Magnetic negative selection was used to enrich CD4+ T cells, after which naive cells were positively selected on CD45RA and the negative fraction became the memory subset. Blood was obtained by leukapheresis, after which PBMCs were separated by Ficoll-Histopaque density gradient centrifugation and cryopreserved in liquid nitrogen vapor phase. Analytical flow cytometry was used to check the purity and quantity of every magnetically sorted T cell population. Each sorted fraction had its genomic DNA isolated and then quantified by UV absorbance on a Nanodrop 2000c. What the authors observed across the whole study: Pairwise subsampling led to the expectation that sequencing depth would affect the degree of clonotype sharing among donors. Because the study included only a small number of donors, the genetic and exposure-history diversity represented was limited. Clonotypes shared by all four sorted-subset donors showed higher generation probabilities than non-shared clonotypes. Even with the large sequencing depth, rarefaction of the sorted-subset datasets indicated that sequencing was incomplete. Sharing across a few donors was observed for 4.5% to 6.5% of naive CD4, under 4% of naive CD8, 2% to 2.5% of memory CD4, and around 0.4% of memory CD8 clonotypes. Larger estimated clonotype richness was generally found for naive subsets than for memory subsets. Sampling was restricted to blood, and TCR repertoires in tissues likely differ from the TCR repertoires found in blood.

A word on this clone: Its antigen target is currently unknown. No base qualities exist here, and no much larger clone lies one base off it.

There are 16 amino acids in the CDR3, from cysteine to phenylalanine inclusive. CDR3 DNA only is kept here, 48 bases in frame from base 1. The junction shows trimming of 4 bases on V and 6 bases on J, and the gene matches do not reach 10 bases of it. From a lookup of the germline V gene (reference sequence), CDR1 and CDR2 are SEHNR and FQNEAQ. This TCR was recovered from a man between 18 and 29 years old in good health. Some clones in this sample may be carry-over from other donors' samples. The rearrangement joined TRBV7-9 to TRBJ1-4; 8 central nucleotides agree with TRBD1. The sequenced material came from memory CD4+ T cells from PBMCs. Per the publication, the cell subset or site label means: CD45RA-negative fraction. The sequenced DNA: TGTGCCAGCAGCTCGGGACAGGCCGGCTCAGATGAAAAACTGTTTTTT. This is translated as CASSSGQAGSDEKLFF.